The rows below give T cell receptor beta chains drawn from one sample of a study of T-cell reconstitution after alpha-beta-depleted transplantation in children. TCRdb called the PCR reads again in MiXCR, with one record for every CDR3 protein. This table has a few hundred thousand distinct CDR3 sequences, around 27% appearing once. The sample in question was PBMCs, obtained before TCRalphabeta/CD19-depleted stem cell transplant. All receptors come from a boy younger than two with Wiskott-Aldrich syndrome, due to receive a stem cell transplant. CDR3s include the opening cysteine and the closing phenylalanine or tryptophan. The order of the fields is CDR3 protein, CDR3 DNA, D gene, J gene, clone size, V gene, CDR3 length. The D gene is left open where the match is weak. Clone sizes are given selectively: once, few, many, or a class where the clone is expanded.

CDR3: CASSPPGLAGSTDTQYF
DNA: TGTGCCAGCAGCCCACCGGGACTAGCGGGAAGCACAGATACGCAGTATTTT
D: TRBD2
J: TRBJ2-3
size: -
V: TRBV7-9
length: 17

CDR3: CASSPRTGYNSPLHF
DNA: TGTGCCAGCAGTCCCAGGACAGGGTATAATTCACCCCTCCACTTT
D: TRBD1
J: TRBJ1-6
size: many
V: TRBV27
length: 15

CDR3: CASSLALRLAGLRADTQYF
DNA: TGTGCCAGCAGCTTAGCGCTTAGACTAGCGGGCTTGAGGGCAGATACGCAGTATTTT
D: TRBD2
J: TRBJ2-3
size: few
V: TRBV7-2
length: 19

CDR3: CASSEAGSYTGELFF
DNA: TGTGCCAGCAGTGAAGCCGGGTCCTACACCGGGGAGCTGTTTTTT
D: -
J: TRBJ2-2
size: -
V: TRBV6-1
length: 15

CDR3: CASSQVHRGYGYTF
DNA: TGCGCCAGCAGCCAAGTACACAGGGGCTATGGCTACACCTTC
D: TRBD1
J: TRBJ1-2
size: once
V: TRBV4-1
length: 14

CDR3: CAISPGVEEKLFF
DNA: TGTGCCATCAGCCCAGGGGTAGAAGAAAAACTGTTTTTT
D: -
J: TRBJ1-4
size: -
V: TRBV10-3
length: 13

CDR3: CASSLVAGGPRQFF
DNA: TGTGCCAGCAGCTTAGTAGCGGGAGGGCCTAGGCAGTTCTTC
D: TRBD2
J: TRBJ2-1
size: -
V: TRBV7-9
length: 14

CDR3: CSARDLGLGTDTQYF
DNA: TGCAGTGCTAGAGATCTAGGCTTAGGCACCGATACGCAGTATTTT
D: -
J: TRBJ2-3
size: few
V: TRBV20-1
length: 15

CDR3: CASSYRVGGETQYF
DNA: TGTGCCAGCAGTTATCGGGTCGGGGGAGAGACCCAGTACTTC
D: -
J: TRBJ2-5
size: once
V: TRBV6-5
length: 14

CDR3: CASSLSRGGVISYEQYF
DNA: TGTGCCAGCAGCTTATCTCGAGGGGGAGTAATTTCCTACGAGCAGTACTTC
D: -
J: TRBJ2-7
size: few
V: TRBV7-8
length: 17

CDR3: CASFTGVNTEAFF
DNA: TGTGCCAGTTTTACGGGAGTGAACACTGAAGCTTTCTTT
D: -
J: TRBJ1-1
size: -
V: TRBV6-1
length: 13

CDR3: CASSHYSRQGEAFF
DNA: TGCGCCAGCAGCCACTACTCAAGACAGGGAGAAGCTTTCTTT
D: TRBD1
J: TRBJ1-1
size: -
V: TRBV5-1
length: 14

CDR3: CASSSDRVGGMYNEQFF
DNA: TGTGCCAGCAGTTCGGACAGGGTAGGGGGTATGTACAATGAGCAGTTCTTC
D: TRBD1
J: TRBJ2-1
size: few
V: TRBV27
length: 17

CDR3: CASSLGPKTDTQYF
DNA: TGTGCCAGCAGCTTGGGTCCCAAGACAGATACGCAGTATTTT
D: -
J: TRBJ2-3
size: -
V: TRBV5-4
length: 14

CDR3: CASSLEGLTNEKLFF
DNA: TGCGCCAGCAGCTTGGAGGGGTTAACTAATGAAAAACTGTTTTTT
D: -
J: TRBJ1-4
size: few
V: TRBV5-1
length: 15

CDR3: CASTTGQGRNTEAFF
DNA: TGTGCCAGCACCACAGGACAGGGGAGGAACACTGAAGCTTTCTTT
D: TRBD1
J: TRBJ1-1
size: -
V: TRBV6-1
length: 15

CDR3: CATSKSSGPEGYEQYF
DNA: TGTGCCACCAGCAAATCCTCGGGACCCGAAGGATACGAGCAGTACTTC
D: -
J: TRBJ2-7
size: few
V: TRBV15
length: 16

CDR3: CSTSGGNTEAFF
DNA: TGCAGTACCTCTGGCGGAAATACTGAAGCTTTCTTT
D: -
J: TRBJ1-1
size: -
V: TRBV20-1
length: 12

CDR3: CASSPRRGGLGNEQFF
DNA: TGTGCCAGCAGCCCACGCCGTGGGGGTTTGGGCAATGAGCAGTTCTTC
D: -
J: TRBJ2-1
size: -
V: TRBV3-1
length: 16

CDR3: CASSHPLEAAEQYF
DNA: TGTGCCAGCAGCCATCCCCTCGAGGCAGCCGAGCAGTACTTC
D: -
J: TRBJ2-7
size: few
V: TRBV14
length: 14

CDR3: CASRGLADGEQYF
DNA: TGTGCCAGCAGGGGACTAGCCGATGGCGAGCAGTACTTC
D: TRBD2
J: TRBJ2-7
size: few
V: TRBV6-1
length: 13

CDR3: CATSREGRALGEQFF
DNA: TGTGCCACCAGCAGAGAAGGGAGGGCCCTCGGTGAGCAGTTCTTC
D: TRBD2
J: TRBJ2-1
size: -
V: TRBV15
length: 15

CDR3: CSARDPRERETQYF
DNA: TGCAGTGCTAGAGATCCCCGGGAGAGGGAGACCCAGTACTTC
D: -
J: TRBJ2-5
size: few
V: TRBV20-1
length: 14

CDR3: CASSVGTGLLASNEQFF
DNA: TGTGCCAGCAGCGTCGGGACAGGGCTACTAGCTAGCAATGAGCAGTTCTTC
D: TRBD1
J: TRBJ2-1
size: -
V: TRBV7-2
length: 17

CDR3: CASSLEGQGENTEAFF
DNA: TGCGCCAGCAGCTTGGAGGGGCAGGGTGAGAACACTGAAGCTTTCTTT
D: -
J: TRBJ1-1
size: -
V: TRBV5-1
length: 16

CDR3: CATSLPYRRDRETQYF
DNA: TGTGCCACCAGCCTACCTTACCGACGGGACAGAGAGACCCAGTACTTC
D: TRBD1
J: TRBJ2-5
size: few
V: TRBV15
length: 16

CDR3: CASSGWGSGYNEQFF
DNA: TGTGCCAGCAGCGGCTGGGGGAGCGGGTACAATGAGCAGTTCTTC
D: -
J: TRBJ2-1
size: -
V: TRBV2
length: 15

CDR3: CAISESLGSTEAFF
DNA: TGTGCCATCAGTGAGTCGTTGGGGAGCACTGAAGCTTTCTTT
D: -
J: TRBJ1-1
size: few
V: TRBV10-3
length: 14

CDR3: CASSPRTGFTGELFF
DNA: TGTGCCAGCAGCCCTAGGACAGGCTTCACCGGGGAGCTGTTTTTT
D: TRBD1
J: TRBJ2-2
size: few
V: TRBV7-9
length: 15

CDR3: CASRGTRDPTYEQYF
DNA: TGTGCCAGCAGGGGTACCCGGGACCCAACCTACGAGCAGTACTTC
D: -
J: TRBJ2-7
size: -
V: TRBV28
length: 15

CDR3: CASSLGAGTSQETQYF
DNA: TGTGCCAGCAGCTTAGGGGCCGGGACTAGCCAAGAGACCCAGTACTTC
D: TRBD2
J: TRBJ2-5
size: few
V: TRBV7-8
length: 16

CDR3: CASSGFYNEQFF
DNA: TGTGCCAGTAGTGGTTTCTACAATGAGCAGTTCTTC
D: -
J: TRBJ2-1
size: -
V: TRBV19
length: 12

CDR3: CASSPSVRDYEQYF
DNA: TGCGCCAGCAGCCCCTCCGTGAGGGACTACGAGCAGTACTTC
D: -
J: TRBJ2-7
size: -
V: TRBV5-1
length: 14

CDR3: CASNRRQGMNTEAFF
DNA: TGTGCCAGCAATCGAAGACAGGGGATGAACACTGAAGCTTTCTTT
D: TRBD1
J: TRBJ1-1
size: once
V: TRBV5-5
length: 15

CDR3: CASREGAETQYF
DNA: TGTGCCAGCAGGGAAGGGGCCGAGACCCAGTACTTC
D: -
J: TRBJ2-5
size: many
V: TRBV25-1
length: 12

CDR3: CASRRSGSTNEKLFF
DNA: TGTGCCAGCAGGAGGTCGGGGTCAACTAATGAAAAACTGTTTTTT
D: -
J: TRBJ1-4
size: -
V: TRBV6-2/TRBV6-3
length: 15

CDR3: CASSLFQTGELFF
DNA: TGTGCCAGCAGCCTCTTCCAAACCGGGGAGCTGTTTTTT
D: -
J: TRBJ2-2
size: -
V: TRBV7-2
length: 13

CDR3: CASRIQGPVAGAQYF
DNA: TGTGCCAGCAGGATCCAGGGGCCGGTAGCTGGGGCCCAGTACTTC
D: -
J: TRBJ2-5
size: -
V: TRBV28
length: 15

CDR3: CSVEETRYNEQFF
DNA: TGCAGCGTCGAGGAAACGCGGTACAATGAGCAGTTCTTC
D: -
J: TRBJ2-1
size: -
V: TRBV29-1
length: 13

CDR3: CATSSHLGVGSTGELFF
DNA: TGTGCCACCAGCAGCCACCTAGGGGTGGGCTCCACCGGGGAGCTGTTTTTT
D: -
J: TRBJ2-2
size: few
V: TRBV15
length: 17

CDR3: CASSVTGYEQYF
DNA: TGTGCCAGCAGCGTAACAGGGTACGAGCAGTACTTC
D: -
J: TRBJ2-7
size: few
V: TRBV7-9
length: 12

CDR3: CASSLRGQVYTDTQYF
DNA: TGTGCCAGCAGTTTAAGGGGGCAGGTCTACACAGATACGCAGTATTTT
D: TRBD1
J: TRBJ2-3
size: -
V: TRBV12-3/TRBV12-4
length: 16

CDR3: CASSPRLAGNNEQYF
DNA: TGCGCCAGCAGCCCCAGACTAGCGGGAAACAACGAGCAGTACTTC
D: TRBD2
J: TRBJ2-7
size: -
V: TRBV5-1
length: 15

CDR3: CSARKRPGLEIETQYF
DNA: TGCAGTGCTAGAAAGAGGCCGGGACTGGAGATTGAGACCCAGTACTTC
D: -
J: TRBJ2-5
size: few
V: TRBV20-1
length: 16

CDR3: CASSKGQATGSYGYTF
DNA: TGTGCCAGCAGCAAAGGGCAGGCGACAGGGTCTTATGGCTACACCTTC
D: -
J: TRBJ1-2
size: -
V: TRBV21-1
length: 16

CDR3: CATSDWGPGSTTDTQYF
DNA: TGTGCCACCAGTGATTGGGGCCCCGGCAGCACCACAGATACGCAGTATTTT
D: -
J: TRBJ2-3
size: few
V: TRBV24-1
length: 17

CDR3: CASSLTSYGNEQFF
DNA: TGTGCCAGCAGCCTGACTAGTTACGGCAATGAGCAGTTCTTC
D: -
J: TRBJ2-1
size: -
V: TRBV27
length: 14

CDR3: CSATGLAGGAQYF
DNA: TGCAGTGCTACGGGACTAGCGGGAGGAGCCCAGTACTTC
D: TRBD2
J: TRBJ2-5
size: -
V: TRBV20-1
length: 13

CDR3: CASSPDNQPQHF
DNA: TGTGCCAGCAGCCCAGACAATCAGCCCCAGCATTTT
D: -
J: TRBJ1-5
size: few
V: TRBV7-9
length: 12

CDR3: CASSLIVGPTGELFF
DNA: TGTGCCAGCAGCTTAATCGTTGGGCCGACCGGGGAGCTGTTTTTT
D: -
J: TRBJ2-2
size: -
V: TRBV7-2
length: 15

CDR3: CASSPLEGPETQYF
DNA: TGTGCCAGCTCACCATTGGAGGGCCCGGAGACCCAGTACTTC
D: -
J: TRBJ2-5
size: few
V: TRBV18
length: 14

CDR3: CASSFWAGQGINEQYF
DNA: TGTGCCAGCAGTTTTTGGGCGGGACAGGGTATAAACGAGCAGTACTTC
D: TRBD1
J: TRBJ2-7
size: -
V: TRBV12-3/TRBV12-4
length: 16

CDR3: CSAPLGSGISTDTQYF
DNA: TGCAGTGCCCCGTTGGGTAGCGGGATAAGCACAGATACGCAGTATTTT
D: TRBD2
J: TRBJ2-3
size: -
V: TRBV20-1
length: 16

CDR3: CASSQDLAGGTYEQYF
DNA: TGTGCCAGCAGCCAAGATCTAGCGGGAGGGACCTACGAGCAGTACTTC
D: TRBD2
J: TRBJ2-7
size: -
V: TRBV4-2
length: 16